These 16 T cell receptor beta chains share one sample of origin, sequenced in a study of blood T cell repertoires in COVID-19. Profiling relied on immunoSEQ multiplex PCR, and the TCRdb table lists in-frame clones only, not all of them. The sample lists 350,000 to 450,000 clones; around 84% were seen once. What was sequenced was peripheral blood. These receptor sequences come from a woman between 18 and 29 years old with acute or convalescent COVID-19.

The chain couples TRBV5-1 to TRBJ2-7; 11 bases are shared with TRBD2. CDR1 is SGHRS, CDR2 YFSETQ, per germline. The CDR3 has 14 residues. Trimming at V came to 2 bases and at J to 6 bases, leaving 4 bases not matched to a gene. The CDR3 loop is CASSFLAGGSEQYF. CDR3 sequence (DNA): TGCGCCAGCAGCTTCCTAGCGGGAGGCTCCGAGCAGTACTTC.

The V and J genes are TRBV5-1 and TRBJ2-1, with D perhaps matching TRBD1 (5 bases). The CDR3 length is 15 residues. The germline gives CDR1 SGHRS, CDR2 YFSETQ. V shed 2 bases and J shed 5 bases, with 14 bases lying between them. DNA for the CDR3: TGCGCCAGCAGCTTCCTTCAGGGTTCGAACAATGAGCAGTTCTTC. Protein: CASSFLQGSNNEQFF.

The chain links TRBV11-3 to TRBJ1-2; D ambiguous. The germline CDR1 and CDR2 sequences are SGHNT and YENEEA. This CDR3 spans 13 amino acids. The V end lost 5 bases, the J end lost 5 bases, and 12 bases lay between the germline ends. The CDR3 DNA reads TGTGCCAGCAGCCCCCAGGAGGGATATGGCTACACCTTC. This gives the protein CASSPQEGYGYTF.

The J gene is TRBJ2-7, the V gene TRBV14, with TRBD1 matching over 11 bases. The CDR3 length is 15 residues. The germline V gene has CDR1 SGHDN and CDR2 FVKESK. With V trimmed by 4 bases and J by 2 bases, 4 bases remained unmatched. The CDR3, as DNA: TGTGCCAGCAGCCGAGGGACAGGGGGAACCTACGAGCAGTACTTC. It is translated as CASSRGTGGTYEQYF.

This clone was seen a single time. The chain links TRBV19 to TRBJ1-2; weak D call: TRBD1 (5 bases). CDR1 is LNHDA, CDR2 SQIVND, per germline (reference sequence). CDR3 length: 13 amino acids. The ends were cut back, 7 bases at V and 8 bases at J, with 17 bases in the middle. CDR3 amino acids: CASKTDHLSGYTF. The CDR3, as DNA: TGTGCCAGTAAGACAGACCACCTCTCCGGCTACACCTTC.

This clone was observed many times. The V gene is TRBV24-1, the J gene TRBJ2-3; D unresolved. The V end was cut by 4 bases, the J end by 2 bases, with 9 bases between. Germline V gene sequence: CDR1 KGHDR, CDR2 SFDVKD. This CDR3 region has 14 residues. The chain's CDR3 is CATSDPSFTDTQYF. The CDR3 DNA follows: TGTGCCACCAGTGACCCGTCGTTCACAGATACGCAGTATTTT.

This chain connects TRBV11-2 to TRBJ1-1; D not certain. Germline V CDR1 and CDR2: SGHAT, FQNNGV. The V and J ends lost 3 bases and 3 bases respectively, with 8 bases between them. The CDR3 runs to 13 residues. The CDR3 DNA reads TGTGCCAGCAGCTTTGGGCCAGACACTGAAGCTTTCTTT. Translation: CASSFGPDTEAFF.

V and J are TRBV19 and TRBJ1-5; a weak D match, TRBD1 (5 bases). V was pared by 3 bases and J by 0 bases, with 18 bases between. Per the germline V gene, CDR1 is LNHDA and CDR2 is SQIVND (reference sequence). The CDR3 runs 18 residues. The CDR3 region is CASSISLTALFSNQPQHF. In DNA form, the CDR3 reads TGTGCCAGTAGTATTAGCCTGACAGCCTTATTTAGCAATCAGCCCCAGCATTTT.

The chain uses TRBV5-6 and TRBJ1-2, with TRBD1 matching over 7 bases. The CDR3 is made up of 17 amino acids. The J segment lost 1 base and the V segment lost 0 bases, leaving 9 bases of the junction unmatched. CDR1 and CDR2 (germline): SGHDT, YYEEEE. The CDR3 spells CASSLATGRPVNYGYTF. CDR3 coding DNA: TGTGCCAGCAGCTTGGCGACAGGGAGGCCGGTTAACTATGGCTACACCTTC.

This clone was seen just once. This CDR3 is CASSVEGQGRETQYF. In DNA form, the CDR3 reads TGTGCCAGCAGCGTAGAGGGACAGGGTAGAGAGACCCAGTACTTC. The chain links TRBV9 to TRBJ2-5, with 9 positions matching TRBD1. Per germline, CDR1 SGDLS and CDR2 YYNGEE. This CDR3 has 15 residues. V lost 0 bases and J lost 4; bases outside the gene matches: 4.

The chain uses TRBV29-1 and TRBJ2-2, with a possible D match to TRBD1 (6 bases). The CDR3 runs 12 residues. V lost 7 bases and J lost 5, with 11 bases in between. Germline CDR1 reads SQVTM; CDR2 reads ANQGSEA. CDR3 residues: CSAGQQTGELFF. The CDR3, as DNA: TGCAGCGCCGGACAGCAGACCGGGGAGCTGTTTTTT.

The V and J genes are TRBV6-5 and TRBJ1-2, with a weak D call TRBD1 (5 bases). The germline gives CDR1 MNHEY, CDR2 SVGAGI. V gave up 7 bases and J gave up 2 bases, with 8 bases separating them. CDR3 length equals 12 residues. The CDR3 bases are TGTGCCAGCAAGGCAGGGAACTATGGCTACACCTTC. It is translated as CASKAGNYGYTF.

V gene TRBV10-1 combines with J gene TRBJ2-1; TRBD2 matches 11 bases. V lost 3 bases, J lost 5 bases, and 6 bases stayed unmatched. There are 16 residues in the CDR3. Per germline, CDR1 WNHNN and CDR2 SYGVQD (reference sequence). DNA for the CDR3: TGCGCCAGCAGTGACCCTGGGACTAGCGGCGACAATGAGCAGTTCTTC. Protein: CASSDPGTSGDNEQFF.

The chain is built from TRBV30 and TRBJ1-3; the D gene is possibly TRBD1 (6 bases). Germline-derived CDR1 and CDR2 are GTSNPN and SVGIG (reference sequence). This CDR3 spans 15 amino acids. The germline V and J ends were trimmed by 0 bases and 0 bases, with 9 bases remaining between them. The CDR3 region is CAWSVNRASGNTIYF. The CDR3 nucleotides read TGTGCCTGGAGTGTAAACAGGGCCTCTGGAAACACCATATATTTT.

This rearrangement joins TRBV14 to TRBJ2-2, with D possibly TRBD2 on 6 matching bases. Trimming shortened V by 3 bases and J by 13 bases, and 18 bases separated the two germline ends. In germline, CDR1 is SGHDN, CDR2 FVKESK. The CDR3 is 14 residues long. The CDR3 region has the DNA TGTGCCAGCAGCCACGAAAGGTTAGGAGGGCGGCTGTTTTTT. Translation: CASSHERLGGRLFF.

This chain joins TRBV6-5 and TRBJ2-5, with unresolved D. The CDR3 runs 13 residues. The germline gives CDR1 MNHEY, CDR2 SVGAGI. V was pared by 7 bases and J by 2 bases, with 11 bases between. As DNA, the CDR3 is TGTGCCAGCAAAGTGAGCCCTCAAGAGACCCAGTACTTC. Translated: CASKVSPQETQYF.